Here is one T cell receptor beta chain with its context. Which antigen it targets is not known. There are no base qualities to consult, and no much larger clone falls within one base. This sample stems from a study of shared clonotypes between healthy human individuals (TCRdb year 2020). Context from the whole study: The cohort included a few men and a couple of women between 18 and 49 years of age. Per donor, three plates each were used for CD4 naive and CD4 memory, two for CD8 naive, and one for CD8 memory. Blood TCR repertoires of 5 or 6 healthy adults were deeply sequenced to estimate repertoire size and the extent of clonotype sharing between individuals. To increase sequencing depth and limit assay-specific biases, different laboratories used diverse techniques to prepare libraries and sequence TCR repertoires. Leukapheresis yielded between about 0.9 and 9.5 billion PBMCs per donor. Beyond this particular receptor, the publication reports: Compared with non-shared clonotypes, clonotypes shared by all four sorted-subset donors had higher generation probabilities. Based on pairwise subsampling, the degree of clonotype sharing among donors was expected to be affected by sequencing depth. The genetic and exposure-history diversity represented was limited by the small number of donors. Roughly 5% of naive CD4, 3.5% of naive CD8, roughly 2.5% of memory CD4, and 0.4% of memory CD8 clonotypes were shared across four donors. Even with the large sequencing depth, rarefaction of the sorted-subset datasets indicated that sequencing was incomplete. Sampling was restricted to blood, and TCR repertoires in tissue are likely to differ from TCR repertoires in blood. Estimated clonotype richness was generally larger for naive than for memory subsets.

Healthy HIV-negative adults with no recently reported acute infections or vaccinations were included as donors. All donors were Caucasian adults living in Nashville, Tennessee, USA. CD4+ T cells were enriched by magnetic negative selection; naive cells were then positively selected on CD45RA, and the negative fraction formed the memory subset. After blood collection by leukapheresis, PBMCs were isolated using Ficoll-Histopaque density gradient centrifugation and then cryopreserved in the vapor phase of liquid nitrogen. Analytical flow cytometry was used to check the purity and quantity of every magnetically sorted T cell population. Each sorted fraction had its genomic DNA isolated and then quantified by UV absorbance on a Nanodrop 2000c. The germline V gene (reference sequence) yields SGHKS for CDR1 and YYEKEE for CDR2. From cysteine to phenylalanine, the CDR3 is 11 amino acids long. Of all the DNA, just the CDR3 is kept, 33 bases in frame from base 1. V is reduced by 2 bases and J by 6 bases, leaving a spacing of 5 bases between them.

TCR CDR3 regions were amplified from genomic DNA by multiplex PCR using the deep immunoSEQ assay. Extracted genomic DNA from each cell subset was spread evenly across all wells of several immunoSEQ 96-well plates, with each plate serving as a replicate. For sorted subsets, approximately 210 ng genomic DNA, equal to 25,000 to 35,000 T cell genomes, was loaded into each replicate PCR. The purified libraries were quantified using a Qubit 3.0 fluorometer, sized with a Bioanalyzer 2100, and then quantified again using the KAPA Library Quantification kit. Every immunoSEQ 96-well plate was sequenced on a dedicated single-read 150-cycle Illumina NextSeq 550 flow cell. The authors' analysis ran thus. Because the immunoSEQ output included only junctional sequences and no quality scores, the filtering could not be the same as the filtering used for full-length reads. To assign V/J genes and CDR3, sequences were annotated against IMGT germline references using PyIR, a Python wrapper for IgBLAST v1.9. Reads were removed for weak V/J assignments (E-value above 1e-6), missing CDR3, stop codons, out-of-frame junctions, or ambiguous translated residues. A V3J clonotype was defined by an identical inferred V gene, J gene, and CDR3 amino acid sequence. Percentage overlap between repertoires was calculated by dividing the number of shared unique clonotypes by the size of the smaller repertoire. RTK rarefaction, the Chao1 estimator, and Recon v2.1 estimates of unobserved clonotypes were used to assess repertoire richness. For all TCRbeta clonotypes obtained by the gDNA method from a handful of donors, generation probabilities were computed with OLGA. The immuneACCESS repertoire file appears here via TCRdb, limited to in-frame rearrangements. These files lack a portion of the clones; in checked studies, under half of the deficit traces to unresolved V genes, and the cause of the others is not known. V and J calls and clone size come straight from that table; D and trimming were deduced from the DNA. Within this sample are approximately 530,000 clones, with roughly 95% of them counted one time only. The ten largest clones represent approximately 0.067% of the sample.

Sequencing used naive CD4+ T cells sorted from blood. The sample's cell subset or site label is to be understood as: CD45RA+ positively selected. This clonotype was obtained from a woman aged 30 to 39 in good health. The V gene is TRBV5-5 and the J gene is TRBJ2-5; too little of a D gene remains to name it. The DNA sequence is as follows: TGTGCCAGCAGCTTTGAACAGACCCAGTACTTC. It codes for CASSFEQTQYF.